These T cell receptor beta chains were read from a single sample in a study of blood T cell repertoires in COVID-19. The repertoire was sequenced with immunoSEQ multiplex PCR; TCRdb's copy has only in-frame clones and lacks some. The sample lists about 170,000 clones; roughly 80% were seen once. The material sequenced was peripheral blood. These receptors originate from a man between 65 and 85 years old with active or convalescent COVID-19. CDR3s include the opening cysteine and the closing phenylalanine or tryptophan. A D gene is named only where the DNA matches it firmly. Clone size is shown for a subset of rows, as once, few, many or a class of expanded clone.

v_call	d_call	clone_size	j_call	cdr3_aa	cdr3_nt
TRBV5-6	TRBD1	.	TRBJ1-2	CASSLRGPDYGYTF	TGTGCCAGCTCCCTAAGGGGGCCGGACTATGGCTACACCTTC
TRBV28	.	.	TRBJ1-1	CATSAQGYTEAFF	TGTGCCACCTCGGCACAGGGTTACACTGAAGCTTTCTTT
TRBV29-1	.	.	TRBJ2-3	CSVWTPQDTQYF	TGCAGCGTCTGGACTCCCCAAGATACGCAGTATTTT
TRBV5-4	.	.	TRBJ1-3	CASSLSAGLSGNTIYF	TGTGCCAGCAGCTTATCCGCAGGGCTCTCTGGAAACACCATATATTTT
TRBV5-1	TRBD2	.	TRBJ2-7	CARGTGGYGYEQYF	TGCGCCCGCGGGACGGGGGGGTATGGCTACGAGCAGTACTTC
TRBV28	TRBD2	.	TRBJ2-3	CASSFWTSGKSTDTQYF	TGTGCCAGCAGTTTCTGGACTAGCGGGAAGAGCACAGATACGCAGTATTTT
TRBV19	TRBD2	.	TRBJ2-1	CASSPLGSGRASEQFF	TGTGCCAGTAGTCCCCTGGGAAGCGGGAGGGCCAGTGAGCAGTTCTTC
TRBV5-1	TRBD1	.	TRBJ2-5	CASSFGQGETQYF	TGCGCCAGCAGCTTCGGACAGGGGGAGACCCAGTACTTC
TRBV7-9	.	.	TRBJ1-5	CASSHDRNNQPQHF	TGTGCCAGCAGCCATGACAGGAACAATCAGCCCCAGCATTTT
TRBV5-8	.	.	TRBJ1-5	CASSSGGGNQPQHF	TGTGCCAGCAGCTCTGGGGGGGGCAATCAGCCCCAGCATTTT
TRBV18	.	.	TRBJ2-7	CASSPDRKTYEQYF	TGTGCCAGCTCACCGGACAGAAAGACCTACGAGCAGTACTTC
TRBV10-3	.	.	TRBJ1-6	CAISEEFGSSYNSPLHF	TGTGCCATCAGTGAGGAGTTTGGGAGCTCCTATAATTCACCCCTCCACTTT
TRBV3-1/TRBV3-2	.	.	TRBJ1-1	CASSQDSEGTEAFF	TGTGCCAGCAGCCAAGATTCTGAGGGCACTGAAGCTTTCTTT
TRBV14	TRBD1	few	TRBJ1-1	CASSQDPRTGYTEAFF	TGTGCCAGCAGCCAAGATCCGAGGACAGGGTACACTGAAGCTTTCTTT
TRBV19	.	once	TRBJ1-2	CASSIRGRGYTF	TGTGCCAGTAGTATCAGGGGACGAGGCTACACCTTC
TRBV27	TRBD2	once	TRBJ2-3	CASSLLAGARRGTDTQYF	TGTGCCAGCAGTTTACTAGCGGGAGCAAGACGGGGCACAGATACGCAGTATTTT
TRBV7-2	TRBD1	.	TRBJ1-5	CASSLGTAYSNQPQHF	TGTGCCAGCAGCTTGGGGACAGCGTATAGCAATCAGCCCCAGCATTTT
TRBV19	TRBD1	.	TRBJ1-5	CASREVETGINQPQHF	TGTGCCAGTAGAGAGGTTGAGACAGGGATCAATCAGCCCCAGCATTTT
TRBV7-2	TRBD1	.	TRBJ1-2	CASSLGWDRGDYGYTF	TGTGCCAGCAGCTTAGGGTGGGACAGGGGAGACTATGGCTACACCTTC
TRBV5-1	.	.	TRBJ1-1	CASSNRANTEAFF	TGCGCCAGCAGCAACAGGGCAAACACTGAAGCTTTCTTT
TRBV11-2	.	once	TRBJ2-1	CASSPEVREQFF	TGTGCCAGCAGCCCTGAGGTTCGTGAGCAGTTCTTC
TRBV9	.	.	TRBJ1-1	CASSVDSLNTEAFF	TGTGCCAGCAGCGTAGACAGCTTGAACACTGAAGCTTTCTTT
TRBV5-8	TRBD2	once	TRBJ2-7	CASSGPGLAGVYEQYF	TGTGCCAGCAGCGGACCGGGACTAGCGGGAGTATACGAGCAGTACTTC
TRBV12-3/TRBV12-4	.	.	TRBJ1-2	CASSWGSYYGYTF	TGTGCCAGCAGTTGGGGCAGCTACTATGGCTACACCTTC
TRBV9	.	.	TRBJ1-4	CASSDPQGHGEKLFF	TGTGCCAGCAGCGACCCGCAGGGGCATGGTGAAAAACTGTTTTTT
TRBV6-2/TRBV6-3	.	.	TRBJ1-5	CASTPGVSNQPQHF	TGTGCCAGCACCCCGGGAGTTAGCAATCAGCCCCAGCATTTT
TRBV29-1	.	.	TRBJ2-3	CSVDNGISTDTQYF	TGCAGCGTTGATAACGGGATAAGCACAGATACGCAGTATTTT
TRBV20-1	.	.	TRBJ1-1	CSASSGGDTEAFF	TGCAGTGCTAGTTCCGGGGGAGACACTGAAGCTTTCTTT
TRBV2	TRBD2	once	TRBJ2-5	CASSKTSGGLQETQYF	TGTGCCAGCAGTAAGACTAGCGGGGGTCTCCAAGAGACCCAGTACTTC
TRBV19	.	.	TRBJ2-7	CASTHGCAQYF	TGTGCCAGTACCCATGGTTGCGCGCAGTACTTC
TRBV5-1	TRBD1	.	TRBJ1-1	CASRGTGPNTEAFF	TGCGCCAGCAGGGGGACAGGGCCGAACACTGAAGCTTTCTTT
TRBV5-4	.	.	TRBJ2-5	CASSLRGGGPQETQYF	TGTGCCAGCAGCTTAAGGGGGGGAGGGCCCCAAGAGACCCAGTACTTC
TRBV12-3/TRBV12-4	.	.	TRBJ1-5	CASSLWGVQPQHF	TGTGCCAGCAGTTTATGGGGAGTTCAGCCCCAGCATTTT
TRBV11-2	.	.	TRBJ1-4	CASSSPRGPTEEEKLFF	TGTGCCAGCAGCTCACCCCGCGGACCTACGGAGGAGGAAAAACTGTTTTTT
TRBV12-3/TRBV12-4	.	.	TRBJ2-1	CASRPRGEQFF	TGTGCCAGCAGACCACGCGGTGAGCAGTTCTTC
TRBV5-1	TRBD1	.	TRBJ1-6	CASSPPDSGQGNSPLHF	TGCGCCAGCAGCCCACCTGACTCGGGACAGGGAAATTCACCCCTCCACTTT
TRBV11-3	.	.	TRBJ1-1	CASSANTPGAEAFF	TGTGCCAGCAGCGCGAACACCCCAGGGGCTGAAGCTTTCTTT
TRBV29-1	.	.	TRBJ2-3	CSVGGGADTQYF	TGCAGCGTTGGAGGGGGAGCAGATACGCAGTATTTT
TRBV19	TRBD1	.	TRBJ1-3	CASSRGTVGNTIYF	TGTGCCAGTTCCAGGGGGACAGTCGGAAACACCATATATTTT
TRBV5-1	TRBD1	.	TRBJ2-5	CASKGDSNQETQYF	TGCGCCAGCAAGGGGGACAGTAACCAAGAGACCCAGTACTTC
TRBV2	TRBD1	.	TRBJ2-2	CASGGTGGRTGELFF	TGTGCCAGCGGAGGGACAGGGGGCCGTACCGGGGAGCTGTTTTTT
TRBV7-2	.	.	TRBJ1-3	CASSLVRTAAGNTIYF	TGTGCCAGCAGCTTAGTACGTACGGCGGCTGGAAACACCATATATTTT